Listed here is a single T cell receptor (beta chain). The CDR3 length is 14 residues. It was during active infection that Seattle patients were enrolled and then longitudinally followed. The source of the sample is a study of blood T cell repertoires in COVID-19. Generated by immunoSEQ multiplex PCR, the TCRdb table keeps only in-frame clones and is missing some. The sample has roughly 480,000 clones; 80% to 90% are singletons. The chain combines TRBV21-1 with TRBJ1-5. TRBV21-1 is given as a pseudogene. Sequences were obtained from peripheral blood. This clonotype originated in a man aged 18 to 29 with COVID-19, enrolled during active disease. CDR3 bases: TGTGCCAGCAGCAAACCCGAGAGCAATCAGCCCCAGCATTTT. Its protein is CASSKPESNQPQHF.